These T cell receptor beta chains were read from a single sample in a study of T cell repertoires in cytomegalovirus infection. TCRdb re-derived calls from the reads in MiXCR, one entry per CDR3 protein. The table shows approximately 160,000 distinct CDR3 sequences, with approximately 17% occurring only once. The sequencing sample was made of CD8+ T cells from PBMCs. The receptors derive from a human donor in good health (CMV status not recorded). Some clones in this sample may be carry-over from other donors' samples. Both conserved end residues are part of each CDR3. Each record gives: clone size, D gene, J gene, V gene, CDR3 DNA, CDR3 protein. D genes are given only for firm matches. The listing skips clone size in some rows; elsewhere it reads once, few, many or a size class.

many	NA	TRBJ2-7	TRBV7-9	TGTGCCAGCAGCCCAGGCCCTTCGCAGGCGCAGTACTTC	CASSPGPSQAQYF
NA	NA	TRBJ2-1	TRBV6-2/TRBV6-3	TGTGCCAGCAGTTACTTTCCAGACCTACTTCGGAATGAGCAGTTCTTC	CASSYFPDLLRNEQFF
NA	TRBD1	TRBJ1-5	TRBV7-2	TGTGCCAGCAGCCCCTGGGACAGTTTAAATCAGCCCCAGCATTTT	CASSPWDSLNQPQHF
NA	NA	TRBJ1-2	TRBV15	TGTGCCACCAGCAGATTAGACAGCCTCTCCTATGGCTACACCTTC	CATSRLDSLSYGYTF
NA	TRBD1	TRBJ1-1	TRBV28	TGTGCCAGCAGTCTGCGGACAGGGTGGAACACTGAAGCTTTCTTT	CASSLRTGWNTEAFF
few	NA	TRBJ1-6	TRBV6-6	TGTGCCAGCAGACAGAGTGCGGCGCCGAGCTCCTATAATTCACCCCTCCACTTT	CASRQSAAPSSYNSPLHF
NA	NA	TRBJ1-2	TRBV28	TGTGCCAGCAGTTTAGTCCAGTCCTATGGCTACACCTTC	CASSLVQSYGYTF
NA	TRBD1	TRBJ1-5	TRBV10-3	TGTGCCATCAGTGACTCGGACAGGGGAGGCAATCAGCCCCAGCATTTT	CAISDSDRGGNQPQHF
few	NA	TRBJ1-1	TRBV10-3	TGTGCCATCAGCCGAGATCAGGGGCACACTGAAGCTTTCTTT	CAISRDQGHTEAFF
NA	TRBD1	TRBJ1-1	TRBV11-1	TGTGCCAGCAGCTTAAACCGGGACAGGATCACTGAAGCTTTCTTT	CASSLNRDRITEAFF
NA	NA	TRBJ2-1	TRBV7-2	TGTGCCAGCAGCTTAGGTGGGGGGTCAGGGCAGTTCTTC	CASSLGGGSGQFF
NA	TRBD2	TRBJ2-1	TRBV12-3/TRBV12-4	TGTGCCAGCAGTTTGGCTAGCGGGAGAGGGAATGAGCAGTTCTTC	CASSLASGRGNEQFF
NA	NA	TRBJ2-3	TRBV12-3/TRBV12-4	TGTGCCAGCAGTGGCGTCGTGTCAGGCACAGATACGCAGTATTTT	CASSGVVSGTDTQYF
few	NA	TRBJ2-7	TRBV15	TGTGCCACCAGCAGGGACACCGGGACCCGGTACGAGCAGTACTTC	CATSRDTGTRYEQYF
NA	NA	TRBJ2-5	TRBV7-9	TGTGCCAGCAGCTCCCCGGACGGGCAAGAGACCCAGTACTTC	CASSSPDGQETQYF
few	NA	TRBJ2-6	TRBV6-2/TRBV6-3	TGTGCCAGCAGTTACGCCCCCAGTGGGGCCAACGTCCTGACTTTC	CASSYAPSGANVLTF
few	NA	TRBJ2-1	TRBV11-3	TGTGCCAGCAGCTTAGATAGCCAGAATGAGCAGTTCTTC	CASSLDSQNEQFF
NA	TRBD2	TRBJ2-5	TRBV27	TGTGCCAGCAGTTTCACTAGCGGGAGGCAAGAGACCCAGTACTTC	CASSFTSGRQETQYF
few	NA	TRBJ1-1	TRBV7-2	TGTGCCAGCAGCTTCGGGGGGGGGGCTGAAGCTTTCTTT	CASSFGGGAEAFF
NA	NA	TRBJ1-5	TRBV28	TGTGCCAGCAGCCAGAATCAGCCCCAGCATTTT	CASSQNQPQHF
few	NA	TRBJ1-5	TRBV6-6	TGTGCCAGCAGTTACGACCTTAATCAGCCCCAGCATTTT	CASSYDLNQPQHF
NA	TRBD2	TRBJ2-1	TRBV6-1	TGTGCCAGCAGTTCCCTGACTAGCGGGAGGGACAATGAGCAGTTCTTC	CASSSLTSGRDNEQFF
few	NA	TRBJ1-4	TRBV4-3	TGCGCCAGCAGCCAAGATACCAACCCGATTCGTGTGGAAAAACTGTTTTTT	CASSQDTNPIRVEKLFF
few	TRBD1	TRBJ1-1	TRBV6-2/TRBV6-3	TGTGCCAGCAGTTCCCTACGCGGACAGGGGGAGAACACTGAAGCTTTCTTT	CASSSLRGQGENTEAFF
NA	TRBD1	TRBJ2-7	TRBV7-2	TGTGCCAGCAGCTTGTATCCCGGGACAGACTACGAGCAGTACTTC	CASSLYPGTDYEQYF
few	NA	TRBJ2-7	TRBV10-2	TGCGCCAGCAGTGAGTCTGGAAAGGGGGTGAGGGAGCAGTACTTC	CASSESGKGVREQYF
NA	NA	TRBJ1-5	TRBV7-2	TGTGCCAACAGCTTAGACTGGGCAAGCAATCAGCCCCAGCATTTT	CANSLDWASNQPQHF
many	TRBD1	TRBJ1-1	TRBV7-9	TGTGCCAGCAGCCACACCCGGGACAGGAACACTGAAGCTTTCTTT	CASSHTRDRNTEAFF
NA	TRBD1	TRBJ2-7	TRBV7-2	TGTGCCAGCAGCCCAACTCAGGGACAGGGTTGGTTATACGAGCAGTACTTC	CASSPTQGQGWLYEQYF
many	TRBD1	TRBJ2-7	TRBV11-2	TGTGCCAGCAGCTCCCGGGACAGAACTTACGAGCAGTACTTC	CASSSRDRTYEQYF
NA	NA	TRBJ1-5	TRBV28	TGTGCCAGCAGTTTAACTGATAATCAGCCCCAGCATTTT	CASSLTDNQPQHF
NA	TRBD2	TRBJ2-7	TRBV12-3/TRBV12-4	TGTGCCAGCAGGGGACTAGCGAGCTACGAGCAGTACTTC	CASRGLASYEQYF
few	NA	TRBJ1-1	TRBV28	TGTGCCAGCAGTTTAGAGAGCCTGCAATACACTGAAGCTTTCTTT	CASSLESLQYTEAFF
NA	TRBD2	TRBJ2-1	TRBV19	TGTGCCAGTAGTATTAGCGGGAGGTCGAGCTCCTACAATGAGCAGTTCTTC	CASSISGRSSSYNEQFF
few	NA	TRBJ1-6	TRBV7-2	TGTGCCAGCAGCCCACGGTCAAGCTCCTATAATTCACCCCTCCACTTT	CASSPRSSSYNSPLHF
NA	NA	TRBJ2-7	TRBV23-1	TGCGCCAGCAGTCAATCGAACGCCGAGCAGTACTTC	CASSQSNAEQYF
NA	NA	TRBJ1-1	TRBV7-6	TGTGCCAGCAGCTCCTATCCAGGGACCCCTGAAGCTTTCTTT	CASSSYPGTPEAFF
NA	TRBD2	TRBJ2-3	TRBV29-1	TGCAGCGTTGAACCGACTAGCGGGAGGTACACAGATACGCAGTATTTT	CSVEPTSGRYTDTQYF
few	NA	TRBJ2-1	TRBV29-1	TGCAGCGCCGACGGGGGACCGGGACAGCATAAGAATGAGCAGTTCTTC	CSADGGPGQHKNEQFF
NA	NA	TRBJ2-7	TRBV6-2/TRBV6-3	TGTGCCAGCAGTTACCGCAACGGCCATTACTACGAGCAGTACTTC	CASSYRNGHYYEQYF
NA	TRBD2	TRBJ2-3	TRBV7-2	TGTGCCAGCAGCTTACGGGCGGGATTCGGGGGGGCAGATACGCAGTATTTT	CASSLRAGFGGADTQYF
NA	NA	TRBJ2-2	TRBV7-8	TGTGCCAGCAGCTTAGCCGTACTAGGGCCCAACACCGGGGAGCTGTTTTTT	CASSLAVLGPNTGELFF
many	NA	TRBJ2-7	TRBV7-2	TGTGCCAGCAGCTTAGGTTTACCAGACTACGAGCAGTACTTC	CASSLGLPDYEQYF
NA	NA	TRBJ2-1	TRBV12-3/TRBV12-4	TGTGCCAGCAGTTTTGGAGGGTCTTACAATGAGCAGTTCTTC	CASSFGGSYNEQFF
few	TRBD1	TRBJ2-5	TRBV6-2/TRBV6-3	TGTGCCAGCAGTTACTCACGCCGGGACAGGGCCCAAGAGACCCAGTACTTC	CASSYSRRDRAQETQYF
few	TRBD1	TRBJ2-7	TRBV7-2	TGTGCCAGCAGCTTAGGACAGGGATACTACGAGCAGTACTTC	CASSLGQGYYEQYF
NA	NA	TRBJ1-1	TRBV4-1	TGCGCCAGCAGCCCTGGGACGAGGAACACTGAAGCTTTCTTT	CASSPGTRNTEAFF
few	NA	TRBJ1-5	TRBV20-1	TGCAGTGCTGGGCGGGGTAATCAGCCCCAGCATTTT	CSAGRGNQPQHF
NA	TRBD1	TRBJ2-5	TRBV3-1	TGTGCCAGCAGCCAATCCAACAGGGGGCGCGGGCAAGAGACCCAGTACTTC	CASSQSNRGRGQETQYF
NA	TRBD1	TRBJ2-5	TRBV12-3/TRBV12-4	TGTGCCAGCAGCCGCACAGGGGGCGAAGAGACCCAGTACTTC	CASSRTGGEETQYF
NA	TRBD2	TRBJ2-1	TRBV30	TGTGCCTGGGGAGCGGGACGGGGCTCCTACAATGAGCAGTTCTTC	CAWGAGRGSYNEQFF
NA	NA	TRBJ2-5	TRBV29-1	TGCAGCCGAGGAATGCGGGACTCGGCGACCCAGTACTTC	CSRGMRDSATQYF
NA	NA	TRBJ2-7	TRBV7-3	TGTGCCAGCAGCTACTTAGGCGGGACCAGCTACGAGCAGTACTTC	CASSYLGGTSYEQYF
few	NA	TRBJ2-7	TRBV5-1	TGCGCCAGCAGAATCACGGGACATTGGCCCTCCAACGAGCAGTACTTC	CASRITGHWPSNEQYF
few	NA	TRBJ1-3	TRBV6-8	TGTGCCAGCAGTTACGGAAACACCATATATTTT	CASSYGNTIYF